These 27 T cell receptor beta chains share one sample of origin, sequenced in a study of cytomegalovirus exposure and HLA in healthy donors. The primer mix had 60 Vbeta and 13 Jbeta primers. Repertoires were generated with immunoSEQ multiplex PCR, while TCRdb's copy carries only in-frame clones and drops some. The sample shows about 130,000 clones, more than 70% of them seen only once. The source material was PBMCs. The receptors come from a man between 40 and 49 years old in good health and CMV-seronegative.

The gene calls are TRBV19 and TRBJ1-5; D gene uncertain. The V gene lost 2 bases and the J gene lost 0 bases, with 14 bases spanning the gap. CDR1 is LNHDA, CDR2 SQIVND, per germline (reference sequence). The CDR3 consists of 17 residues. In DNA form, the CDR3 reads TGTGCCAGTAGTATATCGCAGATTTCGTATAGCAATCAGCCCCAGCATTTT. This encodes CASSISQISYSNQPQHF.

The chain carries TRBV19 and TRBJ1-4; no clear D gene. Trimming pared 5 bases from V and 8 bases from J, leaving 15 bases between. The CDR3 covers 14 residues. Germline V gives CDR1 LNHDA, CDR2 SQIVND (reference sequence). CDR3 nucleotide sequence: TGTGCCAGTAGTGCCAGTGGAGGGCCCGAAAAACTGTTTTTT. Translating it yields CASSASGGPEKLFF.

The chain uses TRBV18 and TRBJ2-7; 9 bases fit TRBD1. The CDR3 length is 16 residues. Germline V gives CDR1 KGHSH, CDR2 LQKENI. V lost 4 bases and J lost 3; bases outside the gene matches: 10. The CDR3 loop is CASSRNLQGALYEQYF. The CDR3 DNA is TGTGCCAGCTCACGGAACTTACAGGGGGCCCTCTACGAGCAGTACTTC.

V is TRBV9 and J is TRBJ2-5; D might be TRBD2 (6 bases). The V gene's germline CDR1 is SGDLS and CDR2 YYNGEE. The CDR3 extends over 15 amino acids. The V and J ends lost 3 bases and 5 bases respectively, with 17 bases between them. As DNA, the CDR3 is TGTGCCAGCAGCGCCGCGGGGCGGGTGGGGGAGACCCAGTACTTC. Residues: CASSAAGRVGETQYF. The complete variable domain, with remaining parts taken from reference TRBV9 and TRBJ2-5, reads DSGVTQTPKHLITATGQRVTLRCSPRSGDLSVYWYQQSLDQGLQFLIQYYNGEERAKGNILERFSAQQFPDLHSELNLSSLELGDSALYFCASSAAGRVGETQYFGPGTRLLVL.

This chain links TRBV29-1 with TRBJ2-5; D call uncertain. CDR1 and CDR2 from the germline V gene are SQVTM and ANQGSEA. With 3 bases removed from V and 5 bases from J, the gap between germline ends came to 13 bases. This CDR3 region has 13 residues. The CDR3 sequence: CSVDVSLAETQYF. The CDR3, as DNA: TGCAGCGTTGACGTTTCCCTGGCTGAGACCCAGTACTTC.

The chain carries TRBV9 and TRBJ2-7, with D maybe TRBD2 (7 bases). Deletions cut 3 bases from V and 2 bases from J, with 15 bases between. The CDR3 totals 15 residues. Looked up from germline, CDR1 is SGDLS and CDR2 is YYNGEE. CDR3 residues: CASSARGGEAYEQYF. The CDR3 region has the DNA TGTGCCAGCAGCGCCCGAGGGGGGGAGGCCTACGAGCAGTACTTC.

The chain combines TRBV18 with TRBJ1-1, with a possible D match to TRBD1 (5 bases). The germline V gene has CDR1 KGHSH and CDR2 LQKENI. The CDR3 has 15 amino acids. The ends were cut back, 1 base at V and 3 bases at J, with 12 bases in the middle. CDR3 DNA: TGTGCCAGCTCACCACGGGAACGGGGGGACACTGAAGCTTTCTTT. Its protein product is CASSPRERGDTEAFF.

The gene calls are TRBV4-2 and TRBJ2-1; 8 positions match TRBD2. The CDR3 has 16 amino acids. Germline V lookup: CDR1 LGHNA, CDR2 YNFKEQ. V dropped 1 base and J dropped 5; count of bases not matched to a gene: 7. CDR3 in amino acids: CASSQVPGTSDNEQFF. In nucleotides, the CDR3 is TGTGCCAGCAGCCAAGTACCCGGGACTAGTGACAATGAGCAGTTCTTC.

This clone was found a few times. V is TRBV5-4 and J is TRBJ2-7, with 14 nucleotides matching TRBD2. Trimming cost V 0 bases and J 3 bases; bases outside gene matches: 8. CDR1 is SGHNT and CDR2 is YYREEE in the germline V gene (reference sequence). The CDR3 is made up of 18 amino acids. CDR3 DNA sequence: TGTGCCAGCAGCTTGGCGGGGTTGGGGACTAGCGGGGGCTACGAGCAGTACTTC. Translated, it gives CASSLAGLGTSGGYEQYF.

The rearrangement links TRBV30 to TRBJ1-2, with D possibly being TRBD1 (6 bases). From germline, CDR1 is GTSNPN and CDR2 SVGIG (reference sequence). The CDR3 sequence is 16 residues long. The ends were cut back, 3 bases at V and 4 bases at J, with 21 bases in the middle. The CDR3 coding sequence is TGTGCCTGGAGCGCCTCCAGGGGAAATTTAGGCTATGGCTACACCTTC. The encoded protein is CAWSASRGNLGYGYTF.

The chain employs TRBV30 and TRBJ2-5; weak D call: TRBD2 (6 bases). The J call may be mistaken, given a closer DNA end match to TRBJ2-7. Per germline, CDR1 GTSNPN and CDR2 SVGIG (reference sequence). The CDR3 has 14 residues. CDR3 DNA: TGTGCCTGGAGTTCGGGACTCCCCTCCTACGAGCAGTACTTC. The encoded protein is CAWSSGLPSYEQYF.

V and J are TRBV5-5 and TRBJ1-5; 11 positions agree with TRBD1. Germline CDR1 reads SGHKS; CDR2 reads YYEKEE (reference sequence). Unmatched junction bases numbered 8, after V lost 6 bases and J lost 3 bases. The CDR3 contains 16 residues. CDR3 in DNA: TGTGCCAGCAACCCCGGGACAGGGGGTTTCAATCAGCCCCAGCATTTT. This gives the protein CASNPGTGGFNQPQHF.

V gene TRBV7-2 combines with J gene TRBJ1-1; D unclear. Germline V gene sequence: CDR1 SGHTA, CDR2 FQGNSA. Trimming left V 1 base short and J 4 bases short, with 10 bases between. The CDR3 has 14 residues. The CDR3 here is CASSLVNAATEAFF. Here the CDR3 DNA reads TGTGCCAGCAGCTTAGTAAATGCGGCCACTGAAGCTTTCTTT.

V gene TRBV5-4 combines with J gene TRBJ2-7, with 11 bases identical to TRBD2. Germline CDR1 SGHNT, CDR2 YYREEE (reference sequence). The CDR3 is 14 amino acids. Trimming cost V 4 bases and J 3 bases; bases outside gene matches: 3. The CDR3 region has the DNA TGTGCCAGCAGCGCCGGGACTAGCGGCTACGAGCAGTACTTC. Amino acids: CASSAGTSGYEQYF.

This clone was detected only a few times. This chain uses TRBV6-5 with TRBJ1-3; weak D call: TRBD1 (6 bases). The V and J ends lost 2 bases and 4 bases respectively, with 12 bases between them. The germline V gene has CDR1 MNHEY and CDR2 SVGAGI. The CDR3 contains 15 residues. CDR3 region: CASSYGGAEGNTIYF. The CDR3, as DNA: TGTGCCAGCAGTTACGGGGGGGCTGAGGGAAACACCATATATTTT.

The rearrangement joins TRBV2 to TRBJ2-7; TRBD1 aligns across 7 bases. The CDR3 is made up of 13 amino acids. Per the germline V gene, CDR1 is SNHLY and CDR2 is FYNNEI. The J segment lost 4 bases and the V segment lost 6 bases, leaving 6 bases of the junction unmatched. The DNA for the CDR3 is TGTGCCAGCAGGAGGTCAGGGGGTTACGAGCAGTACTTC. Translation: CASRRSGGYEQYF.

The V and J genes are TRBV5-1 and TRBJ1-6; 10 nucleotides match TRBD1. The length of the CDR3 is 15 residues. The V gene's germline CDR1 is SGHRS and CDR2 YFSETQ. Germline trimming cut 3 bases from V and 10 bases from J; bases unmatched to any gene: 7. CDR3 DNA: TGCGCCAGCAGCTGGGAGGGACAGGGGATGTCACCCCTCCACTTT. It translates to CASSWEGQGMSPLHF.

The genes are TRBV28 and TRBJ2-3; no clear D gene. V lost 6 bases and J lost 0, with 10 bases in between. Per germline, CDR1 MDHEN and CDR2 SYDVKM. The CDR3 has 14 amino acids. CDR3 DNA sequence: TGTGCCAGCAGCGAGGCCCCTAGCACAGATACGCAGTATTTT. It is translated as CASSEAPSTDTQYF. Based on the CDR3 plus reference TRBV28 and TRBJ2-3, the full variable domain is DVKVTQSSRYLVKRTGEKVFLECVQDMDHENMFWYRQDPGLGLRLIYFSYDVKMKEKGDIPEGYSVSREKKERFSLILESASTNQTSMYLCASSEAPSTDTQYFGPGTRLTVL.

CDR3 sequence reads: CASSNDRFNYGYTF. The CDR3 nucleotides read TGTGCCAGCAGCAACGACAGGTTTAACTATGGCTACACCTTC. The chain joins TRBV27 to TRBJ1-2; tentative D call: TRBD1 (6 bases). Germline V gives CDR1 MNHEY, CDR2 SMNVEV (reference sequence). V lost 6 bases, J lost 1 base, and 12 bases lay in between. This CDR3 contains 14 residues.

V is TRBV19 and J is TRBJ2-4; D gene uncertain. Germline CDR1 is LNHDA and CDR2 is SQIVND (reference sequence). V lost 1 base, J lost 9 bases, and 19 bases lay in between. This CDR3 has 16 amino acids. Here the CDR3 reads CASSIGRGTRSPIQYF. The CDR3 region has the DNA TGTGCCAGTAGTATAGGTCGTGGCACACGGAGCCCCATTCAGTACTTC.

The V gene is TRBV7-3, the J gene TRBJ2-7, with a possible D match to TRBD2 (6 bases). V dropped 1 base and J dropped 2 bases, with 18 bases sitting between them. The CDR3 loop spans 17 amino acids. CDR1 and CDR2 (germline): SGHTA, FQGTGA. This CDR3 is CASSLIGVRGGAYEQYF. The CDR3 DNA sequence: TGTGCCAGCAGCTTAATAGGGGTAAGGGGCGGGGCCTACGAGCAGTACTTC.

This clone was found a few times. This chain links TRBV2 with TRBJ1-2, with 8 bases fitting TRBD1. With V trimmed by 5 bases and J by 2 bases, 7 bases remained unmatched. CDR1 is SNHLY, CDR2 FYNNEI, per germline. CDR3 length: 15 residues. CDR3 sequence: CASSPYRTGNYGYTF. The CDR3 DNA is TGTGCCAGCAGTCCTTACCGGACAGGGAACTATGGCTACACCTTC.

The gene calls are TRBV15 and TRBJ2-7; possible D gene TRBD2, 5 bases. The CDR3 contains 17 residues. CDR1 is LNHNV and CDR2 is YYDKDF in the germline V gene (reference sequence). V gave up 0 bases and J gave up 0 bases, with 15 bases separating them. CDR3 DNA sequence: TGTGCCACCAGCAGAGATACGAGACTGGACTCCTCCTACGAGCAGTACTTC. Its protein product is CATSRDTRLDSSYEQYF.

This clone has only a few counts. The chain joins TRBV13 to TRBJ2-2; D remains ambiguous. CDR3 length: 17 residues. CDR1 is PRHDT and CDR2 is FYEKMQ in the germline V gene (reference sequence). Trimming pared 2 bases from V and 4 bases from J, leaving 17 bases between. CDR3 DNA sequence: TGTGCCAGCAGCTTACCCCTCGGGTTAGCAAGCACCGGGGAGCTGTTTTTT. Translation gives CASSLPLGLASTGELFF.

V usage is TRBV6-1 and J usage is TRBJ2-7, with 10 bases aligning to TRBD2. Trimming cost V 0 bases and J 1 base; bases outside gene matches: 0. Germline CDR1 and CDR2: MNHNS and SASEGT. The CDR3 loop spans 15 amino acids. This CDR3 is CASSEASGRSYEQYF. In nucleotides, the CDR3 is TGTGCCAGCAGTGAAGCTAGCGGGAGGTCCTACGAGCAGTACTTC.

The chain uses TRBV29-1 and TRBJ1-1; D unclear. Per germline, CDR1 SQVTM and CDR2 ANQGSEA. The CDR3 consists of 11 residues. Trimming shortened V by 3 bases and J by 1 base, and 3 bases separated the two germline ends. The CDR3 region has the DNA TGCAGCGTTGAGGCGAACACTGAAGCTTTCTTT. Residues: CSVEANTEAFF.

This clone came up a few times. Other nucleotide sequences in the sample specify the same CDR3. V and J are TRBV7-9 and TRBJ2-4, with TRBD2 identical over 8 bases. The length of the CDR3 is 16 residues. Trimming cost V 3 bases and J 0 bases; bases outside gene matches: 4. Germline assignment: CDR1 SEHNR and CDR2 FQNEAQ (reference sequence). The CDR3 spells CASSFWTSLAKNIQYF. The CDR3 region has the DNA TGTGCCAGCAGCTTTTGGACTAGCTTAGCCAAAAACATTCAGTACTTC. Filled out from reference TRBV7-9 and TRBJ2-4, the complete variable domain reads DTGVSQNPRHKITKRGQNVTFRCDPISEHNRLYWYRQTLGQGPEFLTYFQNEAQLEKSRLLSDRFSAERPKGSFSTLEIQRTEQGDSAMYLCASSFWTSLAKNIQYFGAGTRLSVL.